Listed below are T cell receptor beta chains from one sample, sequenced in a study of cytomegalovirus exposure and HLA in healthy donors. Only in-frame clones appear in the TCRdb table, and some are missing; sequencing was by immunoSEQ multiplex PCR. The sample lists 200,000 to 300,000 clones; about four fifths were seen once. The sequenced material came from PBMCs. These receptors came from a woman in her thirties or forties in good health and CMV-seropositive. CDR3s include the opening cysteine and the closing phenylalanine or tryptophan. D genes are given only for firm matches. Clone size is given for some rows only: seen once, a few or many times, or a class if the clone is expanded.

cdr3_aa: CASSERTGLNTEAFF
cdr3_nt: TGTGCCAGCAGTGAACGGACAGGCCTGAACACTGAAGCTTTCTTT
clone_size: -
d_call: TRBD1
j_call: TRBJ1-1
v_call: TRBV2

cdr3_aa: CASSPGGTNTGELFF
cdr3_nt: TGTGCCAGCAGCCCCGGCGGGACGAACACCGGGGAGCTGTTTTTT
clone_size: -
d_call: -
j_call: TRBJ2-2
v_call: TRBV7-3

cdr3_aa: CASSLGLAGLYNEQFF
cdr3_nt: TGCGCCAGCAGCTTGGGGCTAGCGGGCCTCTACAATGAGCAGTTCTTC
clone_size: -
d_call: TRBD2
j_call: TRBJ2-1
v_call: TRBV5-1

cdr3_aa: CASSPRGSGTISYEQYF
cdr3_nt: TGTGCCAGCAGCCCGCGCGGTAGCGGGACGATCTCCTACGAGCAGTACTTC
clone_size: -
d_call: TRBD2
j_call: TRBJ2-7
v_call: TRBV7-9

cdr3_aa: CASTGTGKGQPQHF
cdr3_nt: TGTGCCAGCACCGGGACAGGGAAGGGTCAGCCCCAGCATTTT
clone_size: -
d_call: TRBD1
j_call: TRBJ1-5
v_call: TRBV2

cdr3_aa: CASSLRGGTLITDTQYF
cdr3_nt: TGTGCCAGCAGCTTACGTGGTGGGACTTTGATCACAGATACGCAGTATTTT
clone_size: -
d_call: -
j_call: TRBJ2-3
v_call: TRBV11-2

cdr3_aa: CASSHQGLAGAPEQFF
cdr3_nt: TGTGCCAGCAGCCACCAGGGACTAGCGGGAGCGCCTGAGCAGTTCTTC
clone_size: once
d_call: TRBD2
j_call: TRBJ2-1
v_call: TRBV7-9

cdr3_aa: CASSPTGIYGYTF
cdr3_nt: TGTGCCAGCAGTCCGACAGGGATCTATGGCTACACCTTC
clone_size: -
d_call: TRBD1
j_call: TRBJ1-2
v_call: TRBV28

cdr3_aa: CASSNPYPSRDNEQFF
cdr3_nt: TGTGCCAGCAGCAACCCCTACCCGTCTAGAGACAATGAGCAGTTCTTC
clone_size: -
d_call: -
j_call: TRBJ2-1
v_call: TRBV11-1

cdr3_aa: CAWSDPTISYEQYF
cdr3_nt: TGTGCCTGGAGCGACCCGACAATCTCCTACGAGCAGTACTTC
clone_size: -
d_call: -
j_call: TRBJ2-7
v_call: TRBV30

cdr3_aa: CASRGLGSSYEQYF
cdr3_nt: TGCGCCAGCAGGGGACTGGGGAGCTCCTACGAGCAGTACTTC
clone_size: -
d_call: -
j_call: TRBJ2-7
v_call: TRBV5-1

cdr3_aa: CASSQGIIGVASGNTIYF
cdr3_nt: TGTGCCAGCAGCCAAGGTATTATCGGGGTCGCCTCTGGAAACACCATATATTTT
clone_size: -
d_call: -
j_call: TRBJ1-3
v_call: TRBV4-2

cdr3_aa: CASSWIPGQGEYEQYF
cdr3_nt: TGCGCCAGCAGCTGGATACCGGGACAGGGGGAATACGAGCAGTACTTC
clone_size: -
d_call: TRBD1
j_call: TRBJ2-7
v_call: TRBV5-1

cdr3_aa: CASGQPANYGYTF
cdr3_nt: TGTGCCAGCGGACAACCAGCTAACTATGGCTACACCTTC
clone_size: -
d_call: -
j_call: TRBJ1-2
v_call: TRBV28

cdr3_aa: CASSLGPLTGSNYGYTF
cdr3_nt: TGTGCCAGCAGCTTAGGCCCTTTGACAGGGTCTAACTATGGCTACACCTTC
clone_size: -
d_call: TRBD1
j_call: TRBJ1-2
v_call: TRBV7-2

cdr3_aa: CATSRELAGEIYEQYF
cdr3_nt: TGTGCCACCAGCAGGGAACTAGCGGGAGAGATCTACGAGCAGTACTTC
clone_size: -
d_call: TRBD2
j_call: TRBJ2-7
v_call: TRBV15

cdr3_aa: CASKVREGPGELFF
cdr3_nt: TGTGCCAGCAAGGTCCGGGAGGGCCCCGGGGAGCTGTTTTTT
clone_size: -
d_call: TRBD2
j_call: TRBJ2-2
v_call: TRBV2

cdr3_aa: CASSLAAGGFEQFF
cdr3_nt: TGTGCCAGCAGCTTAGCAGCAGGGGGCTTTGAGCAGTTCTTC
clone_size: -
d_call: TRBD1
j_call: TRBJ2-1
v_call: TRBV7-6

cdr3_aa: CASSPPGFQGYNEQFF
cdr3_nt: TGTGCCAGCAGTCCTCCAGGGTTTCAGGGCTACAATGAGCAGTTCTTC
clone_size: -
d_call: -
j_call: TRBJ2-1
v_call: TRBV6-6